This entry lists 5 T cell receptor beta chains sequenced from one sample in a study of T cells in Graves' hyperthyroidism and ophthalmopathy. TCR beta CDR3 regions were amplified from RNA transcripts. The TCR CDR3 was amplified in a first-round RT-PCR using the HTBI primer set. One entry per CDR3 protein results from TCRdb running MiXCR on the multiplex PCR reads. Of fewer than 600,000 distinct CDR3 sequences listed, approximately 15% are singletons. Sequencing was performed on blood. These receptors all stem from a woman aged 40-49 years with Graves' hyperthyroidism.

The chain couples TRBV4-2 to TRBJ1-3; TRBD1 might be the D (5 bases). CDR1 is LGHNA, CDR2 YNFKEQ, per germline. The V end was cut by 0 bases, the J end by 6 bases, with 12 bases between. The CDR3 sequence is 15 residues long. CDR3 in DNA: TGTGCCAGCAGCCAAGAACATAGGGGCCTAAACACCATATATTTT. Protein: CASSQEHRGLNTIYF.

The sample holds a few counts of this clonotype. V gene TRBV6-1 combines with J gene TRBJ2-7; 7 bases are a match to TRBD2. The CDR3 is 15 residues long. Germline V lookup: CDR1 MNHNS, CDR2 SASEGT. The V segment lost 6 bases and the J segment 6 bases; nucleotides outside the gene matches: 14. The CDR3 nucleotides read TGTGCCAGCAGGGTCCGGGCGGGAGAAGACTCCGAGCAGTACTTC. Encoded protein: CASRVRAGEDSEQYF.

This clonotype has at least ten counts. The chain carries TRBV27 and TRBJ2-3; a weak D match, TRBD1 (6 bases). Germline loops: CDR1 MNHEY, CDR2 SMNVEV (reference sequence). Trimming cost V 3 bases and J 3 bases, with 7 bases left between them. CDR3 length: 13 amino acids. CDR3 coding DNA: TGTGCCAGCAGTTTCAGGGGAACAGATACGCAGTATTTT. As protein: CASSFRGTDTQYF.

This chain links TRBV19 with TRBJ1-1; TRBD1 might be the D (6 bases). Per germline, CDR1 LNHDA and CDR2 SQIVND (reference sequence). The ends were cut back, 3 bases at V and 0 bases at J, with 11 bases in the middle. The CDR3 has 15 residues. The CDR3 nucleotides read TGTGCCAGTAGTATTCAGGGGACTCTGAACACTGAAGCTTTCTTT. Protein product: CASSIQGTLNTEAFF.

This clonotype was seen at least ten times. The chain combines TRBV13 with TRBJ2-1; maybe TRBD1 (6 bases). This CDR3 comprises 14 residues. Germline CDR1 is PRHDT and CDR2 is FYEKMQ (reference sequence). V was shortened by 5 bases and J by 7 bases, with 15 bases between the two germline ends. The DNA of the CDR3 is TGTGCCAGCAGCCCAAGACAGGTAGCAAATGAGCAGTTCTTC. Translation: CASSPRQVANEQFF.